These 7 T cell receptor beta chains originate from one sample sequenced in a study of CD8 T cells in Susac syndrome (dated by TCRdb to about 2019). The library was generated by the immunoSEQ multiplex PCR assay. RNA was extracted with the RNeasy kit and 0.5 to 1 ug was reverse transcribed using random hexamers. The raw public reads went through TCRdb reprocessing: fastp at Q25, MiXCR clone calling, in-frame beta chains kept. Rows with a matching CDR3 protein are joined into one entry that keeps the most common DNA and genes. Within this sample are some 170,000 distinct CDR3 sequences, with around 94% of them counted one time only. The leading ten clones occupy around 0.1% of the sample. Sequenced sample: CD4+ T cells from PBMCs. These receptors all come from a human donor with Susac syndrome.

V and J are TRBV30 and TRBJ1-1; no clear D. The CDR3 totals 14 residues. The germline V and J ends were trimmed by 7 bases and 0 bases, with 15 bases remaining between them. Per germline, CDR1 GTSNPN and CDR2 SVGIG (reference sequence). CDR3 residues: CAYGRERMNTEAFF. DNA for the CDR3: TGTGCCTACGGCCGGGAGAGAATGAACACTGAAGCTTTCTTT.

V and J are TRBV3-1 and TRBJ2-1, with TRBD1 identical over 9 bases. CDR1 is LGHDT, CDR2 YNNKEL, per germline (reference sequence). Unmatched junction bases numbered 5, after V lost 4 bases and J lost 7 bases. The CDR3 consists of 14 residues. The CDR3 DNA reads TGTGCCAGCAGCCCGTCGACAGGGGGTAATGAGCAGTTCTTC. This codes for CASSPSTGGNEQFF.

J is TRBJ1-2 and V is TRBV7-2, with D uncertain. V was shortened by 2 bases and J by 4 bases, with 17 bases between the two germline ends. CDR3 length: 16 residues. Germline V lookup: CDR1 SGHTA, CDR2 FQGNSA. Here the CDR3 reads CASSLNGSPTLYGYTF. The CDR3 DNA reads as TGTGCCAGCAGCTTAAATGGTTCCCCGACCCTCTATGGCTACACCTTC.

The V and J genes are TRBV7-2 and TRBJ1-2; D is undetermined. The CDR3 spans 14 residues. The germline V gene has CDR1 SGHTA and CDR2 FQGNSA. V lost 7 bases and J 1 base, leaving 13 bases between the germline ends. This CDR3 is CASTYRPGNYGYTF. The CDR3 DNA reads TGTGCCAGCACTTACCGACCCGGTAACTATGGCTACACCTTC.

The V call is TRBV20-1, the J call TRBJ2-1, with 8 bases fitting TRBD2. This CDR3 is 15 amino acids long. V dropped 1 base and J dropped 6; count of bases not matched to a gene: 8. CDR1 and CDR2 (germline): DFQATT, SNEGSKA (reference sequence). CDR3 DNA: TGCAGTGCTAGAGTCACTAGCGGCCGACGCAATGAGCAGTTCTTC. It yields the protein CSARVTSGRRNEQFF.

This chain links TRBV7-9 with TRBJ2-7, with D maybe TRBD2 (5 bases). Germline-derived CDR1 and CDR2 are SEHNR and FQNEAQ (reference sequence). The V gene lost 0 bases and the J gene lost 5 bases, with 8 bases spanning the gap. The CDR3 length is 13 residues. CDR3 sequence reads: CASSLAVRDEQYF. In nucleotides, the CDR3 is TGTGCCAGCAGCTTAGCGGTGCGGGACGAGCAGTACTTC.

The V and J genes are TRBV2 and TRBJ1-4; D not resolved. Germline CDR1 SNHLY, CDR2 FYNNEI. Trimming cost V 7 bases and J 5 bases, with 14 bases left between them. The CDR3 totals 14 residues. CDR3 sequence: CASNIGVPNEKLFF. CDR3 bases: TGTGCCAGCAATATAGGAGTTCCGAATGAAAAACTGTTTTTT.